This T cell receptor (beta chain) was captured by sequencing in a study of a mutant IDH1 vaccine in newly diagnosed glioma. CDR3 length equals 16 residues. Germline V lookup: CDR1 SNHLY, CDR2 FYNNEI. V lost 7 bases and J 0 bases, leaving 16 bases between the germline ends. Regarding time point: week 11, during vaccination. Doses comprised 300 ug of mutant IDH1 20-mer peptide each, plus topical imiquimod. Regarding this clone: No antigen is known for it.

Using immunoSEQ multiplex PCR, the repertoire was profiled, and TCRdb retains in-frame clones only, with some absent. The sample includes 20,000 to 25,000 clones, approximately 89% of them seen just once. The chain recombines TRBV2 with TRBJ1-3; TRBD1 might be the D (6 bases). The clonotype comes from a woman aged 40 to 50 with glioma. Sequences were derived from PBMCs, sampled from a glioma patient whose treatment included an IDH1 peptide vaccine. CDR3 sequence reads: CASNIQGPISGNTIYF. The CDR3 DNA follows: TGTGCCAGCAACATACAGGGTCCAATCTCTGGAAACACCATATATTTT.